These 25 T cell receptor beta chains were all obtained from the same sample, sequenced in a study of T cell changes during pregnancy in multiple sclerosis (dated by TCRdb to the late 2010s). The library was produced with the immunoSEQ multiplex PCR assay. TCRdb took over this immuneACCESS table, retaining in-frame rearrangements with V and J assigned. Such tables are incomplete; in checked studies, under half of the missing clones stem from an unresolved V gene, and the remainder is unexplained. In this sample the table shows fewer than 85,000 clones, about nine tenths of which occur a single time. Around 2% of the sample lies in the top ten. This sample comprised peripheral blood, obtained before pregnancy. The receptors were gathered from a female donor with multiple sclerosis, enrolled in a pregnancy study.

The rearrangement joins TRBV5-1 to TRBJ1-2; 7 bases align to TRBD1. The CDR3 consists of 12 residues. Unmatched junction bases numbered 0, after V lost 3 bases and J lost 4 bases. Germline-derived CDR1 and CDR2 are SGHRS and YFSETQ. CDR3 loop: CASSWDSYGYTF. The CDR3 region has the DNA TGCGCCAGCAGCTGGGACAGCTATGGCTACACCTTC.

The chain has TRBV5-4 and TRBJ1-1, with a tentative D call TRBD1 (5 bases). Trimming took off 4 bases at V and 4 bases at J, with 11 bases between the two ends. CDR3 length: 13 residues. Germline CDR1 and CDR2: SGHNT and YYREEE (reference sequence). For the CDR3, the DNA is TGTGCCAGCAGCGGAGGGGTGGGCACTGAAGCTTTCTTT. Its protein product is CASSGGVGTEAFF.

The chain joins TRBV29-1 to TRBJ1-3; no clear D gene. CDR3 length equals 13 residues. Germline-derived CDR1 and CDR2 are SQVTM and ANQGSEA. V was pared by 6 bases and J by 2 bases, with 11 bases between. The CDR3, as DNA: TGCAGCGTCTTTTGGAGGGCTGGAAACACCATATATTTT. Protein: CSVFWRAGNTIYF.

The gene calls are TRBV13 and TRBJ2-1, with 9 bases matching TRBD2. Trimming cost V 0 bases and J 4 bases; bases outside gene matches: 7. CDR1 is PRHDT and CDR2 is FYEKMQ in the germline V gene (reference sequence). The CDR3 contains 17 residues. The CDR3 loop is CASSLGVRTSVYNEQFF. The CDR3 DNA reads TGTGCCAGCAGCTTAGGGGTCAGGACTAGCGTATACAATGAGCAGTTCTTC.

This chain uses TRBV16 with TRBJ1-4; no definite D call. V lost 0 bases and J lost 0, with 14 bases in between. CDR3 length: 18 amino acids. Germline V gene lookup returns CDR1 KGHSY and CDR2 FQNENV. CDR3 sequence (DNA): TGTGCCAGCAGCCAATCGAGGTGGCAGAGCTCAACTAATGAAAAACTGTTTTTT. Amino acid sequence: CASSQSRWQSSTNEKLFF. The variable domain in full, completed from reference TRBV16 and TRBJ1-4, reads GEEVAQTPKHLVRGEGQKAKLYCAPIKGHSYVFWYQQVLKNEFKFLISFQNENVFDETGMPKERFSAKCLPNSPCSLEIQATKLEDSAVYFCASSQSRWQSSTNEKLFFGSGTQLSVL.

This sequence joins TRBV7-9 and TRBJ1-1; D ambiguous. The CDR3 totals 15 residues. Trimming removed 1 base at V and 0 bases at J, with 9 bases between. Germline-derived CDR1 and CDR2 are SEHNR and FQNEAQ (reference sequence). The CDR3 DNA reads as TGTGCCAGCAGCTTAGGAGGTGGGTTGAACACTGAAGCTTTCTTT. Its protein product is CASSLGGGLNTEAFF.

This chain connects TRBV5-1 to TRBJ2-7; TRBD2 aligns across 10 bases. Losses at the gene ends were 6 bases for V and 6 bases for J; bases not matched to a gene: 15. The CDR3 extends over 16 amino acids. Germline values: CDR1 SGHRS, CDR2 YFSETQ. The CDR3 loop is CASNDPSGGGLGEQYF. CDR3 in DNA: TGCGCCAGCAACGATCCGAGCGGGGGGGGCCTTGGCGAGCAGTACTTC.

The V gene is TRBV10-3, the J gene TRBJ2-2, with D possibly being TRBD2 (5 bases). The CDR3 covers 13 residues. V gave up 4 bases and J gave up 7 bases, with 10 bases separating them. Germline V gene lookup returns CDR1 ENHRY and CDR2 SYGVKD. The CDR3 protein is CAISATRDGELFF. The CDR3 DNA reads TGTGCCATCAGTGCGACCCGGGACGGGGAGCTGTTTTTT.

The rearrangement uses TRBV28 and TRBJ1-2; 7 bases match TRBD1. The germline V gene encodes CDR1 MDHEN and CDR2 SYDVKM. The CDR3 extends over 14 amino acids. V lost 6 bases, J lost 5 bases, and 9 bases stayed unmatched. In nucleotides, the CDR3 is TGTGCCAGCAGGACAAGGGGGCGCGGGTATGGCTACACCTTC. The encoded protein is CASRTRGRGYGYTF.

The chain carries TRBV5-1 and TRBJ1-2, with 10 bases matching TRBD1. With 4 bases clipped from V and 6 bases from J, the junction kept 9 bases outside the gene matches. There are 15 residues in the CDR3. The V gene's germline CDR1 is SGHRS and CDR2 YFSETQ. Here the CDR3 DNA reads TGCGCCAGCAGCGGCACTGGGACAGGGGCGCATGGCTACACCTTC. Residues: CASSGTGTGAHGYTF.

This sequence joins TRBV19 and TRBJ1-3; 7 bases align to TRBD1. The CDR3 is 16 residues long. V shed 6 bases, J shed 6 bases, and the junction held 14 bases outside the gene matches. CDR1 is LNHDA, CDR2 SQIVND, per germline (reference sequence). The DNA for the CDR3 is TGTGCCAGTAGAGGCCGCCCGGGACAGCTCGCAAACACCATATATTTT. This encodes CASRGRPGQLANTIYF.

The CDR3 region has the DNA TGTGCCAGCAGTTCAAACAGAGTAATCGAAGCTTTCTTT. Translating gives CASSSNRVIEAFF. The V gene is TRBV27, the J gene TRBJ1-1, with no clear D. With 4 bases removed from V and 8 bases from J, the gap between germline ends came to 14 bases. In germline, CDR1 is MNHEY, CDR2 SMNVEV (reference sequence). The CDR3 spans 13 residues.

The chain uses TRBV29-1 and TRBJ1-2; 7 bases line up with TRBD1. This CDR3 contains 12 residues. V was clipped by 6 bases and J by 3 bases; unmatched bases: 4. In germline, CDR1 is SQVTM, CDR2 ANQGSEA. Written as DNA, the CDR3 is TGCAGCGTAGCCGGGACAGACTATGGCTACACCTTC. Encoded protein: CSVAGTDYGYTF.

The chain links TRBV27 to TRBJ2-1; 12 nucleotides agree with TRBD2. V dropped 1 base and J dropped 8; count of bases not matched to a gene: 9. Germline V gene sequence: CDR1 MNHEY, CDR2 SMNVEV (reference sequence). This CDR3 region has 17 residues. The CDR3 nucleotides read TGTGCCAGCAGTTTATTGCTAGCGGGGGGGGTTGGGGATGAGCAGTTCTTC. This sequence encodes CASSLLLAGGVGDEQFF.

This chain joins TRBV30 and TRBJ2-5, with D uncertain. Looked up from germline, CDR1 is GTSNPN and CDR2 is SVGIG (reference sequence). This CDR3 contains 11 residues. V lost 4 bases to trimming and J lost 9 bases, with 12 bases between them. The CDR3 reads CAWTSFGSQYF. DNA of the CDR3: TGTGCCTGGACCAGCTTCGGGTCCCAGTACTTC.

The chain combines TRBV7-2 with TRBJ2-7; unclear D gene. The V and J ends lost 3 bases and 0 bases respectively, with 9 bases between them. The CDR3 runs to 14 residues. Germline V lookup: CDR1 SGHTA, CDR2 FQGNSA. The DNA for the CDR3 is TGTGCCAGCAGCTTCCGCATGAGCTCCTACGAGCAGTACTTC. This gives the protein CASSFRMSSYEQYF.

The gene calls are TRBV7-8 and TRBJ1-2; TRBD1 is a possible D gene (6 bases). Between the trimmed V and J ends, which lost 3 bases and 2 bases, there was a span of 7 bases. Per the germline V gene, CDR1 is SGHVS and CDR2 is FQNEAQ. This CDR3 contains 13 residues. CDR3 nucleotides: TGTGCCAGCAGCTTCGACAGGAACTATGGCTACACCTTC. It specifies CASSFDRNYGYTF.

The chain recombines TRBV5-1 with TRBJ1-2; D is perhaps TRBD1 (6 bases). V shed 7 bases and J shed 7 bases, with 20 bases lying between them. The CDR3 runs to 14 residues. Germline V lookup: CDR1 SGHRS, CDR2 YFSETQ. CDR3 DNA: TGCGCCAGCGGCTACAGGGTGGGCTCGGCTGGCTACACCTTC. It yields the protein CASGYRVGSAGYTF.

This chain connects TRBV4-2 to TRBJ2-2; TRBD1 is a possible D gene (6 bases). The germline gives CDR1 LGHNA, CDR2 YNFKEQ. With 5 bases removed from V and 0 bases from J, the gap between germline ends came to 16 bases. This CDR3 contains 17 residues. Here the CDR3 DNA reads TGTGCCAGCAGCTCCCCGAAGGGGGACGCGAACACCGGGGAGCTGTTTTTT. Translation gives CASSSPKGDANTGELFF.

CDR3 region: CASSPGTGAYNEQFF. In DNA form, the CDR3 reads TGTGCCAGCAGCCCCGGGACAGGGGCCTACAATGAGCAGTTCTTC. The chain has TRBV6-6 and TRBJ2-1; TRBD1 agrees at 10 bases. V lost 6 bases and J lost 2; bases outside the gene matches: 4. Germline V gives CDR1 MNHNY, CDR2 SVGAGI (reference sequence). The CDR3 is 15 residues long.

This chain joins TRBV11-2 and TRBJ2-1; the match to TRBD2 covers 7 bases. V gave up 5 bases and J gave up 10 bases; unmatched junction bases: 17. Looked up from germline, CDR1 is SGHAT and CDR2 is FQNNGV. The CDR3 loop spans 16 amino acids. The CDR3 sequence is CASSPYPLRGEQEQFF. As DNA, the CDR3 is TGTGCCAGCAGCCCCTACCCCCTCCGGGGGGAGCAAGAGCAGTTCTTC. Full variable domain (missing parts from reference TRBV11-2 and TRBJ2-1): EAGVAQSPRYKIIEKRQSVAFWCNPISGHATLYWYQQILGQGPKLLIQFQNNGVVDDSQLPKDRFSAERLKGVDSTLKIQPAKLEDSAVYLCASSPYPLRGEQEQFFGPGTRLTVL.

The chain carries TRBV25-1 and TRBJ1-5; TRBD1 is a possible D gene (5 bases). The germline V gene has CDR1 MGHDK and CDR2 SYGVNS. CDR3 length: 15 amino acids. V gave up 7 bases and J gave up 1 base, with 14 bases separating them. CDR3 loop: CASNLAGVSNQPQHF. CDR3 DNA: TGTGCCAGCAACCTCGCGGGGGTCAGCAATCAGCCCCAGCATTTT.

The chain combines TRBV5-6 with TRBJ1-2; TRBD1 aligns across 8 bases. J was trimmed by 7 bases and V by 4 bases; bases with no gene match: 6. CDR3 size: 13 residues. The germline gives CDR1 SGHDT, CDR2 YYEEEE. The CDR3 here is CASSATGGRGYTF. The CDR3 coding sequence is TGTGCCAGCAGCGCTACAGGGGGTCGTGGCTACACCTTC.

The rearrangement joins TRBV4-1 to TRBJ2-1, with 8 nucleotides matching TRBD1. The CDR3 contains 15 residues. The V gene end was trimmed by 1 base and the J gene end by 3 bases; junction bases not matched to a gene: 2. Germline V gene sequence: CDR1 MGHRA, CDR2 YSYEKL. In nucleotides, the CDR3 is TGCGCCAGCAGCCAAGCGGGACAGGACTACAATGAGCAGTTCTTC. It specifies CASSQAGQDYNEQFF.

This clone was counted once. This chain joins TRBV28 and TRBJ2-7; D perhaps matches TRBD2 (5 bases). V lost 2 bases and J lost 2, with 13 bases in between. The CDR3 is 15 residues long. Germline V gives CDR1 MDHEN, CDR2 SYDVKM. CDR3 protein: CASSLAGNHPYEQYF. CDR3 coding DNA: TGTGCCAGCAGTTTAGCCGGGAATCATCCCTACGAGCAGTACTTC.